Detailed here is one T cell receptor (beta chain). What this receptor recognizes is not known. No much larger clone exists at a distance of one base, and base qualities are not known. The immunoSEQ Assay, a bias-controlled multiplex PCR, was used to amplify TCRbeta CDR3 regions from genomic DNA. Turning to the authors' computational methods: The number of nucleated cells in each sample was estimated from the amplification of reference gene primers within the assay. Sequence reads were collapsed and filtered to measure the absolute abundance of every unique TCRbeta CDR3 rearrangement. For each sample, productive Simpson clonality was calculated by taking the square root of Simpson's diversity index across productive rearrangements. TCRdb carries this immuneACCESS record with in-frame sequences only. Its versions omit some clonotypes, under half of them owing to an unresolved V gene in the studies checked, with the rest unexplained. V, J and clone size are taken as reported in that table, and D and trimming were inferred from the DNA itself. Across this sample there are some 35,000 clones, with 70% to 90% seen only once. Roughly a third of the sample belongs to the ten largest clones.

The germline V gene (reference sequence) specifies GTSNPN as CDR1 and SVGIG as CDR2. The CDR3 runs 13 amino acids, cysteine and phenylalanine included. Only the CDR3 DNA is retained, 39 bases long and in frame from the first base. V ends up 5 bases short and J 4 bases short, with an unmatched junction base count of 8. The collaborating institutions used their own protocols to collect whole blood in K2EDTA tubes. For TCRbeta analysis, collaborators shipped samples in one of three forms: frozen whole blood, isolated PBMCs, or DNA extracted from either of those sample types. These data originate in a study of blood T cell repertoires in COVID-19 (dated by TCRdb to about 2020). Turning to the overall study: Samples from collaborators originated in the United States, Italy and Spain and spanned both the acute and convalescent phases of COVID-19. Where HLA class I and class II types were available, the types were taken from metadata supplied by the sample provider, not from assay-based typing. The repertoires were released in a freely available public database intended as a resource for research on the immune response to SARS-CoV-2. The prospective study material was composed of cDNA or gDNA derived from T cells, B-cell-depleted T cells, or PBMCs. Samples came from the ongoing ImmuneRACE study (first 160 participants) plus 1,254 subjects from 6 global collaborators. Subjects who had been exposed to COVID-19, were actively infected with it, or had recovered from it provided the deeply sampled blood TCRbeta repertoires that made up the dataset. A de-identified subject ID, COVID-19 status, age in years and sex were almost always included in the sample metadata.

Overall study outcomes, separate from this receptor: How much clinical and demographic metadata was included differed by source and by participant, and the metadata was provided uncurated.

Sample: peripheral blood. This clonotype was obtained from an older man with active COVID-19. The rearranged segments are TRBV30 and TRBJ2-7, and TRBD1 matches 7 of the central bases. The bases are TGTGCCTGGGGTAACAGGGGTAGATACGAGCAGTACTTC. This is translated as CAWGNRGRYEQYF.